This T cell receptor (beta chain) was identified in a study of blood T cells in healthy people across ages. The authors ran a second PCR of about 7 to 11 cycles using a sample-barcoded 5' primer and a J-beta primer mix. Each CDR3 protein gets one entry after TCRdb re-called the 5' RACE reads with MiXCR. The sample includes 1,100,000 or so distinct CDR3 sequences, under 45% seen only once; the top ten take 15% to 20%. This clonotype was counted only a few times. Germline V CDR1 and CDR2: LNHDA, SQIVND (reference sequence). This CDR3 is built from 15 residues. The V gene lost 3 bases and the J gene lost 3 bases, with 12 bases spanning the gap.

Material: blood. The gene calls are TRBV19 and TRBJ2-1; D is ambiguous. The source is a woman aged 60-75 years in good health. The DNA of the CDR3 is TGTGCCAGTAGTATTTCGGGCAGCCGCTACAATGAGCAGTTCTTC. This translates into CASSISGSRYNEQFF.